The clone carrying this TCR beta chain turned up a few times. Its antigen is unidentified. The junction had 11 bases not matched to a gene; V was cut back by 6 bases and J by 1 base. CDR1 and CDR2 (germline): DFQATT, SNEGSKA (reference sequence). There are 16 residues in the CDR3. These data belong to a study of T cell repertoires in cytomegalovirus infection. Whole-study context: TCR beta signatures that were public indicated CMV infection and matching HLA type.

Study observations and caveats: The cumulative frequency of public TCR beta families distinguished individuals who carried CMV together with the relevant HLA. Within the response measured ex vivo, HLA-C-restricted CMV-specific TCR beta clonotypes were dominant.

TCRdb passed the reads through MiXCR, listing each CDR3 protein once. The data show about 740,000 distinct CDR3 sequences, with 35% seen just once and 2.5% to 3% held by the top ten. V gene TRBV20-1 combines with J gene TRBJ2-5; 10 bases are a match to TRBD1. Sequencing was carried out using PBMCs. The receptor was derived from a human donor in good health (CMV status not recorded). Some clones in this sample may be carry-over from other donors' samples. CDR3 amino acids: CSAGSRQGASQETQYF. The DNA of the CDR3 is TGCAGTGCCGGTTCCCGACAGGGGGCGAGCCAAGAGACCCAGTACTTC.